These 4 T cell receptor beta chains were sequenced from one sample in a study of T cells in Graves' hyperthyroidism and ophthalmopathy. Amplified regions were TCR beta CDR3 sequences from RNA transcripts. An initial round of RT-PCR targeting the TCR CDR3 relied on the HTBI primer set. A single record per CDR3 protein comes from TCRdb applying MiXCR to the multiplex PCR reads. The repertoire includes about 600,000 distinct CDR3 sequences, about 14% of them detected once, and 9.5% to 15% sits in the top ten. The sequenced sample consisted of blood. The source of these receptors is a woman aged 45 to 65 with Graves' ophthalmopathy.

This clonotype was counted many times. This chain connects TRBV28 to TRBJ2-5; possibly TRBD1 for D (6 bases). Trimming removed 6 bases from V and 6 bases from J, with 20 bases in between. This CDR3 has 15 residues. CDR1 and CDR2 (germline): MDHEN, SYDVKM. This chain's CDR3 is CASSSRTAPRKTQYF. CDR3 DNA sequence: TGTGCCAGCAGCTCCCGGACAGCCCCAAGGAAGACCCAGTACTTC.

With regard to this clonotype: One end of the junction is discordant with germline, which a read error may explain. The chain couples TRBV7-2 to TRBJ2-2; 8 bases are shared with TRBD1. The CDR3 sequence is 13 residues long. The V gene's germline CDR1 is SGHTA and CDR2 FQGNSA. CDR3 nucleotide sequence: TGTGCCAGCAGTTTAGGACGGAGACAGGGGATGTTTTTT. Translated, it gives CASSLGRRQGMFF.

This clonotype was observed many times. This sequence joins TRBV5-1 and TRBJ1-2; D might be TRBD1 (5 bases). V was cut by 4 bases and J by 0 bases, with 10 bases left in between. CDR3 size: 14 residues. Germline CDR1 is SGHRS and CDR2 is YFSETQ. The CDR3, as DNA: TGCGCCAGCAGCGAGGGACCGACTAACTATGGCTACACCTTC. Protein: CASSEGPTNYGYTF.

This clonotype came up a few times. The V call is TRBV20-1, the J call TRBJ2-7, with 13 bases fitting TRBD2. The CDR3 is made up of 15 amino acids. Germline V CDR1 and CDR2: DFQATT, SNEGSKA (reference sequence). Trimming removed 6 bases from V and 3 bases from J; junction bases left unmatched: 8. The CDR3 bases are TGCAGTGCAGCCTCCGGGACTAGCGGGATCTACGAGCAGTACTTC. It specifies CSAASGTSGIYEQYF.